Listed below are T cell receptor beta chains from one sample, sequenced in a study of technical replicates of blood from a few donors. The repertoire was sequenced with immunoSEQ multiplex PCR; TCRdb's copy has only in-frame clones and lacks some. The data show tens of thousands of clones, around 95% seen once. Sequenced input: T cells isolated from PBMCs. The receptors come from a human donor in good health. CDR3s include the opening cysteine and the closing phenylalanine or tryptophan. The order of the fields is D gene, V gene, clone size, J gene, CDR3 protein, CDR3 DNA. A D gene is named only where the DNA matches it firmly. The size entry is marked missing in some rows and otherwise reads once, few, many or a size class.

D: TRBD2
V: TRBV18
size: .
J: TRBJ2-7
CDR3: CASSPGLAGELIEQYF
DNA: TGTGCCAGCTCACCAGGACTAGCGGGAGAACTAATCGAGCAGTACTTC

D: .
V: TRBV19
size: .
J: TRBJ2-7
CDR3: CASSIPGYEQYF
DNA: TGTGCCAGTAGTATCCCAGGGTACGAGCAGTACTTC

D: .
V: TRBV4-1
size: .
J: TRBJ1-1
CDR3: CASSQEQRNTEAFF
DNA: TGCGCCAGCAGCCAAGAACAAAGGAACACTGAAGCTTTCTTT

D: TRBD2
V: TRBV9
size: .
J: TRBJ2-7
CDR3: CASSPRSGRAFYEQYF
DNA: TGTGCCAGCAGCCCCCGTAGCGGGAGGGCTTTCTACGAGCAGTACTTC

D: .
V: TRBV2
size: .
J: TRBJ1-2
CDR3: CASSEGENYGYTF
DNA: TGTGCCAGCAGTGAAGGAGAGAACTATGGCTACACCTTC

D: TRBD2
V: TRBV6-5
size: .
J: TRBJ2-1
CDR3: CASSYASGSSWNEQFF
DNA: TGTGCCAGCAGTTACGCTAGCGGGTCGTCCTGGAATGAGCAGTTCTTC

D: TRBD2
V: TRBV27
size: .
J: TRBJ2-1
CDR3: CASSLVSGVENEQFF
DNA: TGTGCCAGCAGTTTGGTCAGCGGGGTGGAAAATGAGCAGTTCTTC

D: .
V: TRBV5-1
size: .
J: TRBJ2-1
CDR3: CASSYSGTYNEQFF
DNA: TGCGCCAGCAGCTATAGCGGAACCTACAATGAGCAGTTCTTC

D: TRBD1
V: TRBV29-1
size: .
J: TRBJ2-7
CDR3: CSGGGTPYEQYF
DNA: TGCAGCGGAGGGGGCACTCCCTACGAGCAGTACTTC

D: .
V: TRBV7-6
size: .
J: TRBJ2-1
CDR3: CASSLERNYYNEQFF
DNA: TGTGCCAGCAGCTTAGAGAGGAACTACTACAATGAGCAGTTCTTC

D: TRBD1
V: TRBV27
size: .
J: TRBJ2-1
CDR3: CASSLSGEGVVGQVHNEQFF
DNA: TGTGCCAGCAGTTTATCCGGCGAAGGGGTGGTCGGACAGGTTCACAATGAGCAGTTCTTC

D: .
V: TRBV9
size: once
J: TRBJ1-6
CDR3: CASSVVRDPNRDSPLHF
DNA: TGTGCCAGCAGCGTAGTTCGGGATCCCAATAGGGATTCACCCCTCCACTTT

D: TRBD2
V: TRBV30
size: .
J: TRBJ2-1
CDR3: CAWTGSGVTNEQFF
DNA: TGTGCCTGGACAGGAAGCGGGGTGACTAATGAGCAGTTCTTC

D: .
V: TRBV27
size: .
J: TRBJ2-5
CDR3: CASSFLQQETQYF
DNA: TGTGCCAGCAGTTTCCTACAGCAAGAGACCCAGTACTTC

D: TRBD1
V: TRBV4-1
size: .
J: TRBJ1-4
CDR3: CASSQDETGGKKLFF
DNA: TGCGCCAGCAGCCAAGATGAGACAGGGGGCAAAAAACTGTTTTTT

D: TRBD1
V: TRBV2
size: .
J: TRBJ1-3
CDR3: CASSPGQGVSGNTIYF
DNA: TGTGCCAGCAGCCCCGGACAGGGGGTTTCTGGAAACACCATATATTTT

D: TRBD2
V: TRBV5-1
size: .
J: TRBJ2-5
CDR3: CASSTSGATQETQYF
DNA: TGCGCCAGCAGCACTAGCGGGGCGACACAAGAGACCCAGTACTTC

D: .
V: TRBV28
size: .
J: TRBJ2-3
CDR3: CASSLRGTAATEADTQYF
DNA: TGTGCCAGCAGTTTACGGGGGACAGCCGCAACGGAGGCAGATACGCAGTATTTT

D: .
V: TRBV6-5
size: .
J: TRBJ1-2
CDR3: CASSRTRNYGYTF
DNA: TGTGCCAGCAGTCGAACTAGGAACTATGGCTACACCTTC

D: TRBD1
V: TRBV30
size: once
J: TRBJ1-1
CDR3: CAWSGQGPAAFF
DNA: TGTGCCTGGAGTGGACAGGGTCCGGCCGCTTTCTTT

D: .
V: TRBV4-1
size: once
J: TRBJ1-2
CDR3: CASSQGYLRDSSLGGYTF
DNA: TGCGCCAGCAGCCAAGGCTACCTCCGGGACTCCTCCCTCGGGGGCTACACCTTC

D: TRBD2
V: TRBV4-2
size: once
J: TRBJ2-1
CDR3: CASSQEQGLAGGPNEQFF
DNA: TGTGCCAGCAGCCAAGAGCAGGGACTAGCGGGGGGGCCCAATGAGCAGTTCTTC

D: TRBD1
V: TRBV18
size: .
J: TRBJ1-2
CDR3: CASSPTTGGLTNYGYTF
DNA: TGTGCCAGCTCACCAACCACAGGGGGCCTGACCAACTATGGCTACACCTTC

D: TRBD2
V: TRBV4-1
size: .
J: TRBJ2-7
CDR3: CASSQIAGSSYEQYF
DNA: TGCGCCAGCAGCCAAATAGCGGGGAGCTCCTACGAGCAGTACTTC

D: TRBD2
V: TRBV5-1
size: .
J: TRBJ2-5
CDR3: CASWGNVGLGRETQYF
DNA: TGCGCCAGCTGGGGGAATGTTGGACTAGGCCGAGAGACCCAGTACTTC

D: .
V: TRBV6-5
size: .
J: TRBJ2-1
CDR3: CASSYRGTRDEQFF
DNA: TGTGCCAGCAGTTACAGGGGGACGCGGGATGAGCAGTTCTTC

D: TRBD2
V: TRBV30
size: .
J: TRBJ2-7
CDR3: CAVAGSYEQYF
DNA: TGTGCTGTAGCGGGCTCCTACGAGCAGTACTTC

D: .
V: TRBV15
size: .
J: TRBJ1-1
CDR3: CATSKDTRFTEAFF
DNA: TGTGCCACCAGCAAGGACACAAGATTCACTGAAGCTTTCTTT

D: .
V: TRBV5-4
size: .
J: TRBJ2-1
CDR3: CASSGPGPSYNEQFF
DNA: TGTGCCAGCAGTGGCCCAGGGCCATCCTACAATGAGCAGTTCTTC

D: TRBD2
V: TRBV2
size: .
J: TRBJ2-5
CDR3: CATSQTSGEETQYF
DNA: TGTGCCACCTCACAGACTAGCGGAGAAGAGACCCAGTACTTC

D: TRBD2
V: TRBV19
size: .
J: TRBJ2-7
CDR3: CASSPERGFSYEQYF
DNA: TGTGCCAGTAGCCCCGAGCGGGGGTTCTCCTACGAGCAGTACTTC

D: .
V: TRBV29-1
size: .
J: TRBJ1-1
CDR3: CSVLGFQGGNTEAFF
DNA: TGCAGCGTTCTCGGGTTTCAGGGTGGGAACACTGAAGCTTTCTTT

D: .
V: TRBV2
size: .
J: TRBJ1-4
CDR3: CASSEGRSNEKLFF
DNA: TGTGCCAGCAGTGAAGGCAGATCTAATGAAAAACTGTTTTTT

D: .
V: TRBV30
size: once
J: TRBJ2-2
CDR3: CAWTPNGVPGELFF
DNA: TGTGCCTGGACCCCCAACGGGGTTCCCGGGGAGCTGTTTTTT

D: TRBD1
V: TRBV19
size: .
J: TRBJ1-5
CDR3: CASSTEFWTGAVQPQHF
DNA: TGTGCCAGTAGTACCGAATTCTGGACAGGGGCTGTTCAGCCCCAGCATTTT